The present TCR beta chain was sequenced within a study of blood T cell repertoires in COVID-19. Study overall: Collection of acute and convalescent COVID-19 samples took place in the United States, Italy and Spain. T cells, B-cell-depleted T cells, or PBMCs supplied cDNA or gDNA.

CDR1 is WSHSY, CDR2 SAAADI, per germline. This CDR3 has 15 amino acids. V was pared by 6 bases and J by 2 bases, with 10 bases of the junction left unmatched. The authors' processing: Researchers report that nucleated cell counts were estimated from reference gene primer amplification. The table came from immunoSEQ multiplex PCR; TCRdb's copy has only in-frame clones and leaves some out. V and J calls and clone size are as listed in that table; D and trimming were resolved from the DNA. The table has about 190,000 clones, around 84% seen once; the top ten hold about 20%. The origin of this receptor is a human donor in a cohort sampled during active COVID-19. The sample comprised peripheral blood. The rearrangement joins TRBV10-2 to TRBJ2-7, with 7 bases matching TRBD1. Here the CDR3 reads CASSLDRAGPYEQYV. The CDR3 DNA reads TGCGCCAGCAGCCTAGACAGGGCAGGGCCCTACGAGCAGTACGTC.